This TCR beta chain originates from a study of shared clonotypes between healthy human individuals. Study-wide findings and caveats: Clonotype sharing among the donors was expected to vary with sequencing depth.

The germline V gene encodes CDR1 SEHNR and CDR2 FQNEAQ (reference sequence). There are 14 residues in the CDR3. The trim removed 4 bases at V and 12 bases at J, leaving 9 bases unmatched. Some clones are missing from TCRdb's copy, which holds only in-frame ones; the method was immunoSEQ multiplex PCR. The sample consists of approximately 500,000 clones, roughly 78% of them appearing once. A note on this clone: Its antigen is unidentified.

This clonotype was obtained from a woman in her thirties or forties in good health. Some clones in this sample may be carry-over from other donors' samples. The chain joins TRBV7-9 to TRBJ2-1; TRBD2 agrees at 10 bases. The specimen sequenced was PBMCs. The DNA for the CDR3 is TGTGCCAGCAGCTCCTGGCTAGCGGGAGCGGTGCAGTTCTTC. Translation gives CASSSWLAGAVQFF.